These 3 T cell receptor beta chains were all obtained from the same sample, sequenced in a study of blood T cell repertoires in COVID-19. This table comes from immunoSEQ multiplex PCR, and its TCRdb copy is limited to in-frame clones, with some not included. The sample consists of 270,000 or so clones, about 90% of them appearing once. What was sequenced was peripheral blood. These receptors were obtained from a woman aged 60-70 years with COVID-19, enrolled during active disease.

This chain links TRBV5-1 with TRBJ1-1; no reliable D call. The germline V gene encodes CDR1 SGHRS and CDR2 YFSETQ. V was trimmed by 0 bases and J by 2 bases, leaving 11 bases between them. The CDR3 runs to 15 residues. CDR3 loop: CASSLGPGTNTEAFF. The CDR3 region has the DNA TGCGCCAGCAGCTTGGGACCAGGCACCAACACTGAAGCTTTCTTT.

The chain uses TRBV4-3 and TRBJ1-5; possibly TRBD1 for D (5 bases). The germline V gene has CDR1 LGHNA and CDR2 YSLEER. Trimming took 0 bases from V and 7 from J, leaving 13 bases between them. The CDR3 has 15 amino acids. CDR3 nucleotides: TGCGCCAGCAGCCAAGATGGCAGGGTCTTCCAGCCCCAGCATTTT. Its translation is CASSQDGRVFQPQHF.

The rearrangement uses TRBV18 and TRBJ1-1; D remains ambiguous. Germline V gives CDR1 KGHSH, CDR2 LQKENI. V lost 2 bases and J lost 2, with 18 bases in between. The CDR3 spans 17 residues. The CDR3 loop is CASSPREVGLINTEAFF. CDR3 sequence (DNA): TGTGCCAGCTCACCAAGGGAGGTGGGCCTGATTAACACTGAAGCTTTCTTT. The whole variable domain, remainder taken from reference TRBV18 and TRBJ1-1, is NAGVMQNPRHLVRRRGQEARLRCSPMKGHSHVYWYRQLPEEGLKFMVYLQKENIIDESGMPKERFSAEFPKEGPSILRIQQVVRGDSAAYFCASSPREVGLINTEAFFGQGTRLTVV.